The T cell receptor beta chain described here comes from a study of blood T cell repertoires in COVID-19. Study details: Researchers got acute and convalescent COVID-19 samples from the United States, Italy and Spain. PBMCs, B-cell-depleted T cells, or T cells provided the cDNA or gDNA that made up the material.

Original handling: Amplifying reference gene primers gave estimates of nucleated cell counts. Measured with immunoSEQ multiplex PCR; TCRdb has only the in-frame clones, and not every one. That table supplies the V and J calls and clone size; D and trimming were determined from the DNA. The sample has 25,000 to 35,000 clones; 88% are singletons. The germline V gene has CDR1 SEHNR and CDR2 FQNEAQ (reference sequence). This CDR3 region has 13 residues. The V and J ends lost 4 bases and 3 bases respectively, with 10 bases between them. The sequencing sample was made of peripheral blood. This TCR was recovered from a human donor in a cohort sampled during active COVID-19. The chain recombines TRBV7-9 with TRBJ2-7; D perhaps matches TRBD2 (6 bases). DNA of the CDR3: TGTGCCAGCAGCTCCGTGGGGGGCTACGAGCAGTACTTC. Its protein product is CASSSVGGYEQYF.